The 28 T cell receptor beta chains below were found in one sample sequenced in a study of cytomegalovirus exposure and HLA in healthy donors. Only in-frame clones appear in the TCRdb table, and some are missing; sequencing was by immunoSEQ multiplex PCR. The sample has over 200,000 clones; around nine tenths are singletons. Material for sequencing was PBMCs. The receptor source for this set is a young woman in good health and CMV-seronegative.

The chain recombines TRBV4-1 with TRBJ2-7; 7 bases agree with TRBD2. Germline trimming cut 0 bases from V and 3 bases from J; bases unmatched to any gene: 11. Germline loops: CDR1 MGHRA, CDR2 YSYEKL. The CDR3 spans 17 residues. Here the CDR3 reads CASSQDGGGTLGYEQYF. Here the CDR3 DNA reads TGCGCCAGCAGCCAAGATGGGGGAGGGACCTTAGGCTACGAGCAGTACTTC.

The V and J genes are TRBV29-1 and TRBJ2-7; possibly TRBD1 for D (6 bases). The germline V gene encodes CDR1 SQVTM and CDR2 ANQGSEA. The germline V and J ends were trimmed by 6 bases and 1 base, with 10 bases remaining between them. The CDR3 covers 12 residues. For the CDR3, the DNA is TGCAGCGTGAGGGGGATGTCCTACGAGCAGTACTTC. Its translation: CSVRGMSYEQYF.

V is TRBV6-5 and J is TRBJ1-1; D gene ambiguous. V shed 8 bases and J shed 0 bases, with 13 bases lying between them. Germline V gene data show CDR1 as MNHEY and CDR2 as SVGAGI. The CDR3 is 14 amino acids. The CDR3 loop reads CASGTRLMNTEAFF. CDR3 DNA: TGTGCCAGCGGCACCAGGTTGATGAACACTGAAGCTTTCTTT.

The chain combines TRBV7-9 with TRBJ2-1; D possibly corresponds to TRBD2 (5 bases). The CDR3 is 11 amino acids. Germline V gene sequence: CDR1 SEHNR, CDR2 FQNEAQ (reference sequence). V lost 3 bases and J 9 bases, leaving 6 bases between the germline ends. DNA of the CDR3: TGTGCCAGCAGCTTTGCGGGTGAGCAGTTCTTC. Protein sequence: CASSFAGEQFF.

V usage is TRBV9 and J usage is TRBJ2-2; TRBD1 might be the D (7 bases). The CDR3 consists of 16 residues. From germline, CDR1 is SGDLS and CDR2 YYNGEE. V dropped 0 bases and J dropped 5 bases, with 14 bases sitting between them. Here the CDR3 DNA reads TGTGCCAGCAGCGTAGTTGAGGGGGCGGGGACCGGGGAGCTGTTTTTT. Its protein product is CASSVVEGAGTGELFF.

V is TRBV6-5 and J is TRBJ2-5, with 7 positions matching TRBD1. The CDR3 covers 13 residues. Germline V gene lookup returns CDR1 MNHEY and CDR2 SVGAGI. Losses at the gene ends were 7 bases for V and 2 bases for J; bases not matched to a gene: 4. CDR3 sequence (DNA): TGTGCCAGCATGGGGACAGATCAAGAGACCCAGTACTTC. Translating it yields CASMGTDQETQYF.

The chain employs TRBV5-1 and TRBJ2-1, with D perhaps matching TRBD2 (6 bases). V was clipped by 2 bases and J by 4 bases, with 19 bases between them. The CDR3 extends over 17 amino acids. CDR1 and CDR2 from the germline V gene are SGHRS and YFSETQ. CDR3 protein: CASSFHGGIASYNEQFF. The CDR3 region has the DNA TGCGCCAGCAGCTTTCATGGCGGGATTGCTTCATACAATGAGCAGTTCTTC.

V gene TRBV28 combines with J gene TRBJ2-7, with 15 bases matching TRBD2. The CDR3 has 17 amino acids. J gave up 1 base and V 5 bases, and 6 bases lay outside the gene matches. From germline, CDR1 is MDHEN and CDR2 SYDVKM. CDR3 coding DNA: TGTGCCAGCAGTACCGGGACTAGCGGGAGGTTATCCTACGAGCAGTACTTC. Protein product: CASSTGTSGRLSYEQYF.

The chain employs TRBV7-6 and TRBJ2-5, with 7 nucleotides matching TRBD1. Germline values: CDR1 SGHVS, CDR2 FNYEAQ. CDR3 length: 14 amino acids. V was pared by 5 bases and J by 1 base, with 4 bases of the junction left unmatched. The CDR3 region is CASSVGTAQETQYF. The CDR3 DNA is TGTGCCAGCAGCGTTGGGACAGCCCAAGAGACCCAGTACTTC.

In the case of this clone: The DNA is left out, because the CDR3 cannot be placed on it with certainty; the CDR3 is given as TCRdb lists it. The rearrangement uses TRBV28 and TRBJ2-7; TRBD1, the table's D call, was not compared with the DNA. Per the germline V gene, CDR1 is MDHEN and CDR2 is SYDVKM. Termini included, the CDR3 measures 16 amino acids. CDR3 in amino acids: CASSLSLRQVTYEQYF.

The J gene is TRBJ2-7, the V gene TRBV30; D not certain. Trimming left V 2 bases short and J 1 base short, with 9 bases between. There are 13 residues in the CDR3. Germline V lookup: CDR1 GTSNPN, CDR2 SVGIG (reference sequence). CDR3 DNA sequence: TGTGCCTGGAGTACTGGTACTTCCTACGAGCAGTACTTC. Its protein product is CAWSTGTSYEQYF. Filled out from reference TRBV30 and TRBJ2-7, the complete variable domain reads SQTIHQWPATLVQPVGSPLSLECTVEGTSNPNLYWYRQAAGRGLQLLFYSVGIGQISSEVPQNLSASRPQDRQFILSSKKLLLSDSGFYLCAWSTGTSYEQYFGPGTRLTVT.

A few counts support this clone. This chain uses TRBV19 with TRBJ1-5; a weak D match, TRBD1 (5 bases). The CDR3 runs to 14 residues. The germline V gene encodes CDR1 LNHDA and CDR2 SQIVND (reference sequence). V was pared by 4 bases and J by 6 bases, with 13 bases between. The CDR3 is CASSNDSFTQPQHF. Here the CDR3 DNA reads TGTGCCAGTAGTAATGACAGTTTTACTCAGCCCCAGCATTTT.

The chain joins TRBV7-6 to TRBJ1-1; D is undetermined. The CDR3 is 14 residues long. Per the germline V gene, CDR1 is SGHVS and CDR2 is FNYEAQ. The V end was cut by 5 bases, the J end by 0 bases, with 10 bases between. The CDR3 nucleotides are TGTGCCAGCAGCCTTAGCCGAATGAACACTGAAGCTTTCTTT. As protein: CASSLSRMNTEAFF.

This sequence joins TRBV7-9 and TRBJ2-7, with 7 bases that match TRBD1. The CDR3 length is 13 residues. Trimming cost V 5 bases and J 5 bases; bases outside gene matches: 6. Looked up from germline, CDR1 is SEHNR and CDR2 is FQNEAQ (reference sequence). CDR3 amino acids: CASSLRDSHEQYF. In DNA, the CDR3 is TGTGCCAGCAGCCTCCGGGACAGCCACGAGCAGTACTTC.

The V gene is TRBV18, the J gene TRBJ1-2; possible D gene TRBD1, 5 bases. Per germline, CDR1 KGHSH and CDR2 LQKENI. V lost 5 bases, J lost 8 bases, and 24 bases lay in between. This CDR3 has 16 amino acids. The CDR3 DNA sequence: TGTGCCAGCTCAAGCTTGGGGCAGGGTGACAACCTGGGCTACACCTTC. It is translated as CASSSLGQGDNLGYTF.

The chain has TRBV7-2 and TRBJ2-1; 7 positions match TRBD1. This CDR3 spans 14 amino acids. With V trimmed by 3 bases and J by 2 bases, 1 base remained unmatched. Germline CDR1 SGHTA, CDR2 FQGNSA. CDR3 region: CASSLGTAYNEQFF. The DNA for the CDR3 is TGTGCCAGCAGCTTGGGGACAGCCTACAATGAGCAGTTCTTC.

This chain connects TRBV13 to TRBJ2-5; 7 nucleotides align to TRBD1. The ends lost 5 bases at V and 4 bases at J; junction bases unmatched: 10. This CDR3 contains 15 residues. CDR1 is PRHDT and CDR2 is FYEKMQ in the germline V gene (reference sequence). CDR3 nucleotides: TGTGCCAGCAGCCTAATAGGACAGGTTCCAGAGACCCAGTACTTC. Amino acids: CASSLIGQVPETQYF.

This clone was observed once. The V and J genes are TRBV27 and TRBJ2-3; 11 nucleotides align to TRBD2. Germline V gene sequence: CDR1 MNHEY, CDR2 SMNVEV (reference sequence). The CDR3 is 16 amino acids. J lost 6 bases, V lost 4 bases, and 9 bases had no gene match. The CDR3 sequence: CASSSGTSGPLDTQYF. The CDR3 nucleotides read TGTGCCAGCAGTTCCGGGACTAGCGGACCGTTGGATACGCAGTATTTT.

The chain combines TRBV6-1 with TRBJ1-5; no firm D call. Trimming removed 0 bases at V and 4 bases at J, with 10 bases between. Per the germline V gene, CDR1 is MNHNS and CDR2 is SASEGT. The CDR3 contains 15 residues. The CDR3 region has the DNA TGTGCCAGCAGTGAAGCGAGGGATTTGAATCAGCCCCAGCATTTT. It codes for CASSEARDLNQPQHF.

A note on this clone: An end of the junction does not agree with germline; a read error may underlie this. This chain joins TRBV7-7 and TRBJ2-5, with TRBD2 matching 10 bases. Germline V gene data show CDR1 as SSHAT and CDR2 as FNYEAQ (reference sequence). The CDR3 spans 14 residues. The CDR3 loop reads CASSPSGRAETQYF. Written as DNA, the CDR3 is TGTGCTAGCAGCCCCAGCGGGAGGGCAGAGACCCAGTACTTC.

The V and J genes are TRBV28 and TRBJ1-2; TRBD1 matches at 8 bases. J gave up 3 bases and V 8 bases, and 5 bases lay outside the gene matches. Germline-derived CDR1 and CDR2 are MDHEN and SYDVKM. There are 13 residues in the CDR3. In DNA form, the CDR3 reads TGTGCCAGCGGGACAGGAGGCTACTATGGCTACACCTTC. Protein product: CASGTGGYYGYTF.

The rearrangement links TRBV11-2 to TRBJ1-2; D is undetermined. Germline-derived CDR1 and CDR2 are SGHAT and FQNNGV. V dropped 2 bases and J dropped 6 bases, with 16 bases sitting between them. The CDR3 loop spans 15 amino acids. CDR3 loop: CASSLTGVSPHGYTF. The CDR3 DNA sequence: TGTGCCAGCAGCTTAACCGGGGTCTCCCCTCATGGCTACACCTTC.

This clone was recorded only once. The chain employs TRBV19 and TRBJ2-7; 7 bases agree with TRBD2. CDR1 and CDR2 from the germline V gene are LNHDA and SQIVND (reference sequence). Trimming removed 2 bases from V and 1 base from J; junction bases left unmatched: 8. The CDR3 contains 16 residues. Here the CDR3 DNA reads TGTGCCAGTAGTATAAATAGCGGGCGCCCTTCCTACGAGCAGTACTTC. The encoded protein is CASSINSGRPSYEQYF.

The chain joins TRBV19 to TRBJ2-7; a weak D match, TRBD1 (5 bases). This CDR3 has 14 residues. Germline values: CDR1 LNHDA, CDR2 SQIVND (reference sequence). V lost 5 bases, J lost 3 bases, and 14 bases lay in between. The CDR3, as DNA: TGTGCCAGTAGTTTGGACCTGGGGCTCTACGAGCAGTACTTC. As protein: CASSLDLGLYEQYF.

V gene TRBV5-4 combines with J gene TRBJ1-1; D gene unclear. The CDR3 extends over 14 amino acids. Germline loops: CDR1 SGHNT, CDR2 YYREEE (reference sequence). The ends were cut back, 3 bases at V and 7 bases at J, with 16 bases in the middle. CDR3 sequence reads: CASSSPPESGEAFF. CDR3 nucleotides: TGTGCCAGCAGCTCCCCTCCGGAGTCGGGTGAAGCTTTCTTT.

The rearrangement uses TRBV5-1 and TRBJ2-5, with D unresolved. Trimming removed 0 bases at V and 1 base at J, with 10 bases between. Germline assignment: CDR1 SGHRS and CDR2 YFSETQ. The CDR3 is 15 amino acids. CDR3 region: CASSLALGLQETQYF. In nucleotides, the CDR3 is TGCGCCAGCAGCTTGGCCTTGGGCCTCCAAGAGACCCAGTACTTC.

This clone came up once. In DNA form, the CDR3 reads TGCGCCAGCAGCCCTCGGGATCGAAGGGACACAGATACGCAGTATTTT. Residues: CASSPRDRRDTDTQYF. The rearrangement uses TRBV5-1 and TRBJ2-3, with D possibly being TRBD2 (5 bases). The CDR3 covers 16 residues. The germline V gene encodes CDR1 SGHRS and CDR2 YFSETQ. V was shortened by 4 bases and J by 2 bases, with 17 bases between the two germline ends.

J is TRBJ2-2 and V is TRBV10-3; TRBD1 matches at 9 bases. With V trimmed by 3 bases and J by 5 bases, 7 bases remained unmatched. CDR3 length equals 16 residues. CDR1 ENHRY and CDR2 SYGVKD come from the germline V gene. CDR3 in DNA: TGTGCCATCAGTGAAGCCGGGACAGGGCGTACCGGGGAGCTGTTTTTT. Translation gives CAISEAGTGRTGELFF.